A single sample gave rise to the 5 T cell receptor beta chains below, sequenced in a study of T cells after yellow fever vaccination. From the 5' RACE reads, TCRdb called clonotypes with MiXCR, one entry per CDR3 protein. The table lists roughly 240,000 distinct CDR3 sequences, approximately 6.7% of them singletons. The sample here was CD4+ T cells sorted from PBMCs, taken on the day of the yellow fever booster vaccination. The receptors were gathered from a man aged 25 to 40 who received the YFV17D yellow fever vaccine.

At least ten counts were recorded for this clonotype. The chain carries TRBV3-1 and TRBJ2-7; 7 nucleotides align to TRBD1. V was pared by 4 bases and J by 2 bases, with 11 bases of the junction left unmatched. The CDR3 runs to 16 residues. CDR1 is LGHDT, CDR2 YNNKEL, per germline (reference sequence). The CDR3 nucleotides are TGTGCCAGCAGCCCCCAAGGGACAGCCGGGCCCTACGAGCAGTACTTC. It specifies CASSPQGTAGPYEQYF.

This chain connects TRBV7-2 to TRBJ2-2, with 10 positions matching TRBD1. Losses at the gene ends were 1 base for V and 4 bases for J; bases not matched to a gene: 3. CDR1 SGHTA and CDR2 FQGNSA come from the germline V gene. The CDR3 extends over 16 amino acids. The CDR3 DNA follows: TGTGCCAGCAGCTTAGGGGGACAGGGGATCACCGGGGAGCTGTTTTTT. Its protein product is CASSLGGQGITGELFF. Variable domain in full (rest from reference TRBV7-2 and TRBJ2-2): GAGVSQSPSNKVTEKGKDVELRCDPISGHTALYWYRQSLGQGLEFLIYFQGNSAPDKSGLPSDRFSAERTGGSVSTLTIQRTQQEDSAVYLCASSLGGQGITGELFFGEGSRLTVL.

This clonotype was counted between two and nine times. One end of the junction varies from germline; a read error may be responsible. The chain links TRBV7-7 to TRBJ1-6, with TRBD1 identical over 9 bases. This CDR3 has 13 residues. Germline loops: CDR1 SSHAT, CDR2 FNYEAQ (reference sequence). The CDR3 loop is CASSQTGGSPLHF. Written as DNA, the CDR3 is TGTGCTAGCAGCCAGACAGGGGGATCACCCCTCCACTTT.

This sequence joins TRBV6-2 or TRBV6-3 and TRBJ2-5; the D is unclear. The CDR3 extends over 16 amino acids. V gave up 0 bases and J gave up 5 bases, with 16 bases separating them. CDR1 is MNHEY and CDR2 is SVGEGT in the germline V gene. This chain's CDR3 is CASSYSLTGSRETQYF. CDR3 coding DNA: TGTGCCAGCAGTTACTCGTTGACGGGTTCCCGGGAGACCCAGTACTTC.

This clonotype occurred many times. The rearrangement joins TRBV20-1 to TRBJ2-1; D is perhaps TRBD2 (6 bases). The CDR3 runs 12 residues. The V gene's germline CDR1 is DFQATT and CDR2 SNEGSKA (reference sequence). The ends were cut back, 6 bases at V and 10 bases at J, with 16 bases in the middle. CDR3 in DNA: TGCAGTGCAATACGGGCCACTAGCGAGCAGTTCTTC. Translating gives CSAIRATSEQFF.